This is a list of T cell receptor beta chains from one sample in a study of T cell responses to AZD1222 COVID-19 vaccine. Clones were sequenced by immunoSEQ multiplex PCR, and TCRdb holds only the in-frame ones, with some missing. The data contain approximately 75,000 clones, roughly 84% of them seen just once; the ten biggest clones take up 18%. The sample was peripheral blood, taken 28 days after the second AZD1222 dose. The source of these receptors is an adult who received the AZD1222 COVID-19 vaccine. The CDR3 runs from the conserved cysteine through the conserved F or W. The D gene is left open where the match is weak. A clone size is listed for some rows: how often the clone was seen (once, few, many), or a class if it is expanded.

D gene	clone size	J gene	V gene	CDR3 DNA	CDR3 protein
TRBD1	.	TRBJ2-7	TRBV2	TGTGCCAGCACGGGACAGGGTACCTACGAGCAGTACTTC	CASTGQGTYEQYF
.	once	TRBJ1-4	TRBV4-1	TGCGCCAGCAGCCAAGGGGGGGCTGGGATAACTAATGAAAAACTGTTTTTT	CASSQGGAGITNEKLFF
TRBD1	.	TRBJ2-3	TRBV5-4	TGTGCCAGCAGCGACGCACAGGGGGTTGCAGATACGCAGTATTTT	CASSDAQGVADTQYF
.	.	TRBJ2-2	TRBV11-2	TGTGCCAGCAGTACGAAGACAGCGAACACCGGGGAGCTGTTTTTT	CASSTKTANTGELFF
.	.	TRBJ1-5	TRBV15	TGTGCCACGGAGGGCAGGGAAGGAGATCAGCCCCAGCATTTT	CATEGREGDQPQHF
TRBD2	.	TRBJ2-3	TRBV5-1	TGCGCCAGCAGCTTCGAACTAGCGGACAGCACAGATACGCAGTATTTT	CASSFELADSTDTQYF
TRBD1	.	TRBJ1-6	TRBV5-4	TGTGCCAGCAGCTGGCCGGGACAGGGATATTCACCCCTCCACTTT	CASSWPGQGYSPLHF
.	.	TRBJ1-3	TRBV30	TGTGCCTGGAGCCTTAGTCCTCAAAGCACCATATATTTT	CAWSLSPQSTIYF
.	.	TRBJ1-3	TRBV11-2	TGTGCCAGCAGCTTTGACAGGCCCGGAAACACCATATATTTT	CASSFDRPGNTIYF
.	.	TRBJ2-7	TRBV19	TGTGCCAGTAGTCCAGACAGAATCTCCTACGAGCAGTACTTC	CASSPDRISYEQYF
TRBD1	.	TRBJ2-2	TRBV7-9	TGTGCCAGCTTTCTTCGGACAGGGCGAAACACCGGGGAGCTGTTTTTT	CASFLRTGRNTGELFF
.	.	TRBJ1-2	TRBV19	TGTGCCAGTAGTTTGGTTGCCGTGGCCTATGGCTACACCTTC	CASSLVAVAYGYTF
.	.	TRBJ2-7	TRBV5-1	TGCGCCAGCAGCTTGGGCGCGGGGTTCGAGCAGTACTTC	CASSLGAGFEQYF
TRBD1	few	TRBJ1-2	TRBV3-1/TRBV3-2	TGTGCCAGCAGTGGGGACAGCTTACCTTATGGCTACACCTTC	CASSGDSLPYGYTF
.	.	TRBJ2-3	TRBV28	TGTGCCAGCAGTCCACCAGACAGACGCACAGATACGCAGTATTTT	CASSPPDRRTDTQYF
.	.	TRBJ1-4	TRBV7-9	TGTGCCAGCAGCCCCACGGGACGGCCAGATGAAAAACTGTTTTTT	CASSPTGRPDEKLFF
.	.	TRBJ2-1	TRBV7-2	TGTGCCAGCAGCTTAATCGGACAACAACTCTACAATGAGCAGTTCTTC	CASSLIGQQLYNEQFF
TRBD1	.	TRBJ1-2	TRBV27	TGTGCCAGCAGTTTAGCGTCAGGGGGCTCTCTGGGCTATGGCTACACCTTC	CASSLASGGSLGYGYTF
.	.	TRBJ1-2	TRBV5-4	TGTGCCAGCAGCTTTTCAGGGAGTCATGGCTACACCTTC	CASSFSGSHGYTF
.	.	TRBJ1-6	TRBV30	TGTGCCTGGAAGGTCCTTAATAATTCACCCCTCCACTTT	CAWKVLNNSPLHF
.	.	TRBJ2-5	TRBV28	TGTGCCAGCAGTTCTACCCCATCCCCGGGACTTCCCCCAGAGACCCAGTACTTC	CASSSTPSPGLPPETQYF
TRBD2	.	TRBJ2-3	TRBV30	TGTGCCTGGGTCTGGGGGGGGGTTGCCACAGATACGCAGTATTTT	CAWVWGGVATDTQYF
.	.	TRBJ2-5	TRBV5-1	TGCGCCAGCAGCTTGGTACCTCAGCGTGAAGAGACCCAGTACTTC	CASSLVPQREETQYF
TRBD1	.	TRBJ1-1	TRBV29-1	TGCAGCGCCGCAGGTGGTACAGGGGGTTCGGATTTCTTT	CSAAGGTGGSDFF
.	.	TRBJ1-1	TRBV7-2	TGTGCCAGCAGCTTTCTTCCGGGACCTGAGAACACTGAAGCTTTCTTT	CASSFLPGPENTEAFF
TRBD2	.	TRBJ2-2	TRBV4-2	TGTGCCAGCAGCCAAGGACTAGCCCTCACCGGGGAGCTGTTTTTT	CASSQGLALTGELFF